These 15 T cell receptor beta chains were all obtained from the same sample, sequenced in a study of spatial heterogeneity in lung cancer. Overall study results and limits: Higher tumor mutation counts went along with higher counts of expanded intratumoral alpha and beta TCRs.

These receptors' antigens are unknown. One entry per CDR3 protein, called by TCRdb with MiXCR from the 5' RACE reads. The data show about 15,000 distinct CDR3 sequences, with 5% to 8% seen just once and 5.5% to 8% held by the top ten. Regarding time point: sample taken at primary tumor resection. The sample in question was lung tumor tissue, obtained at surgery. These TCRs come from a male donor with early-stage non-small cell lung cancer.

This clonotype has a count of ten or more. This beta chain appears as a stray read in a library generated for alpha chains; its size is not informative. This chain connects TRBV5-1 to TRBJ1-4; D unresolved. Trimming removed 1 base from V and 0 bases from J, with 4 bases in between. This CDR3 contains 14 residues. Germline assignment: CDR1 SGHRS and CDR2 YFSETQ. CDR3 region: CASSLTATNEKLFF. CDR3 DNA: TGCGCCAGCAGCTTGACAGCAACTAATGAAAAACTGTTTTTT.

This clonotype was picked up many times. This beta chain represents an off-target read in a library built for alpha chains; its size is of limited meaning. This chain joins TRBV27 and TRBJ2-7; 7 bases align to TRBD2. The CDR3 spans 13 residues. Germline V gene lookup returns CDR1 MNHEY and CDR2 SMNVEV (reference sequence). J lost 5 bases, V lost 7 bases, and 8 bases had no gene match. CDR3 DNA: TGTGCCAGCATGGCGGGGGAGCGCGACGAGCAGTACTTC. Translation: CASMAGERDEQYF.

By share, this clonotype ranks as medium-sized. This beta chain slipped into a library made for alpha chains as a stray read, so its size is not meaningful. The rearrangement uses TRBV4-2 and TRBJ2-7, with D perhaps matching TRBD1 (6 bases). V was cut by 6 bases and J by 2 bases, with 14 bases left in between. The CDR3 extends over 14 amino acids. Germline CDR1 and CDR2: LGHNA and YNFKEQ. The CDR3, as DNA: TGTGCCAGCAGAAACAGGGCTGATACCTACGAGCAGTACTTC. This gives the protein CASRNRADTYEQYF.

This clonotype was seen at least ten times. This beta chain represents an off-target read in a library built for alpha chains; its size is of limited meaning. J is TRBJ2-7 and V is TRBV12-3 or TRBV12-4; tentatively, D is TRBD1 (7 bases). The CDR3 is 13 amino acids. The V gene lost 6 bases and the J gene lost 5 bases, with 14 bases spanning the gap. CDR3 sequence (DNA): TGTGCCAGCAGGCAGGGGGGAGTAGACGAGCAGTACTTC. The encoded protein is CASRQGGVDEQYF.

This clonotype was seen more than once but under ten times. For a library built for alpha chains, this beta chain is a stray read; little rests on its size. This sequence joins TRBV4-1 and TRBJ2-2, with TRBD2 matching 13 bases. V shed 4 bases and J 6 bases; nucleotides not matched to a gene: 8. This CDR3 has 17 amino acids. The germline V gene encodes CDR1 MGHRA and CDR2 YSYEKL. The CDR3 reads CASSPTSGRASAGELFF. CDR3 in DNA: TGCGCCAGCAGCCCTACTAGCGGGAGGGCCAGCGCCGGGGAGCTGTTTTTT.

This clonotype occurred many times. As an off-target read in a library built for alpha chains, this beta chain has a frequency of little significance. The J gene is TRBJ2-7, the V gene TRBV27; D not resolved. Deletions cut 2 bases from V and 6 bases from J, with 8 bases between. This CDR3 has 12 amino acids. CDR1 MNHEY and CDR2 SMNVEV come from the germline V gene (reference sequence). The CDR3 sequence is CASSLRTGEQYF. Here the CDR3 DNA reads TGTGCCAGCAGTTTACGGACCGGCGAGCAGTACTTC.

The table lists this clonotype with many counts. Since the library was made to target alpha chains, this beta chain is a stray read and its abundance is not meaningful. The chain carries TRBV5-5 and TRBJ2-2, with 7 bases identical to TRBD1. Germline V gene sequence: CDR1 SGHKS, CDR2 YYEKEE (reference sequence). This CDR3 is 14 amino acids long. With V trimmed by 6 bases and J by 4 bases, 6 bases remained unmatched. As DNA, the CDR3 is TGTGCCAGCACCCAGGGGGTTTTCACCGGGGAGCTGTTTTTT. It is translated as CASTQGVFTGELFF.

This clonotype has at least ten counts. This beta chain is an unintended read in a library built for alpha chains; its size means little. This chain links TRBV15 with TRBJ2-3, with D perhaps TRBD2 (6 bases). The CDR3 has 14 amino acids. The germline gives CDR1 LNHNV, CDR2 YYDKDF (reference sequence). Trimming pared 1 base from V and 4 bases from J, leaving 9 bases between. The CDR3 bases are TGTGCCACCAGCAGAGGGAGGGCGTCAGATACGCAGTATTTT. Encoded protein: CATSRGRASDTQYF.

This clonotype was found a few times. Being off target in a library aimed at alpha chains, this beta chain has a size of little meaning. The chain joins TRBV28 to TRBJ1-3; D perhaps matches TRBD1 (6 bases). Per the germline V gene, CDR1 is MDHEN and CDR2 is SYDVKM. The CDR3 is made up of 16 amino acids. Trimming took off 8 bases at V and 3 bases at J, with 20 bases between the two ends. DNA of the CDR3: TGTGCCAGCGTCGACCGTGCAGGGGATGGTGGAAACACCATATATTTT. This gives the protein CASVDRAGDGGNTIYF.

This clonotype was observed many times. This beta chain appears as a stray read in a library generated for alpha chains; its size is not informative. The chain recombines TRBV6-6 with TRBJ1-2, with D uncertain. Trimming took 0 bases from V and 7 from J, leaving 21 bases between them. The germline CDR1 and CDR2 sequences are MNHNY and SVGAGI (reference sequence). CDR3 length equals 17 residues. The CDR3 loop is CASSYSKGPVLILGYTF. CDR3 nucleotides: TGTGCCAGCAGTTACTCGAAAGGGCCGGTTCTGATACTTGGCTACACCTTC.

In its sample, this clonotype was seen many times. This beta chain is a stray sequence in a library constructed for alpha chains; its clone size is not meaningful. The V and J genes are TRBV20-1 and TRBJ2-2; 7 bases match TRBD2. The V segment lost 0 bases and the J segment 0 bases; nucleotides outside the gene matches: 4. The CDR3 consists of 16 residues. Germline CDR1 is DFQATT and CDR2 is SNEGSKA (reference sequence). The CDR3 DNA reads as TGCAGTGCTAGAGAGCCAGCGGGAACGAACACCGGGGAGCTGTTTTTT. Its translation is CSAREPAGTNTGELFF.

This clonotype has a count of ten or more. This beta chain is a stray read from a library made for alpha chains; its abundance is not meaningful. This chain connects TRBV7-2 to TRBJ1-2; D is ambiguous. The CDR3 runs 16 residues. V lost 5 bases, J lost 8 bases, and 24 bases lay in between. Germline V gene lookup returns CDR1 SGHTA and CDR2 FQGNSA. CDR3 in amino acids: CASSPKRRFFTLGYTF. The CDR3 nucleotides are TGTGCCAGCAGCCCAAAGCGCAGGTTTTTTACCCTCGGCTACACCTTC.

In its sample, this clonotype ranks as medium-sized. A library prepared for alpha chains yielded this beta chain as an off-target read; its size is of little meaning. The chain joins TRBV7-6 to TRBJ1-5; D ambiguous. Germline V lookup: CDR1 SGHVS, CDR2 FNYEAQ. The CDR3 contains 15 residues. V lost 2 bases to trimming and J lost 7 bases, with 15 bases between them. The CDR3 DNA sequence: TGTGCCAGCAGCTTATCTCCGGTAGAGGGCCAGCCCCAGCATTTT. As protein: CASSLSPVEGQPQHF.

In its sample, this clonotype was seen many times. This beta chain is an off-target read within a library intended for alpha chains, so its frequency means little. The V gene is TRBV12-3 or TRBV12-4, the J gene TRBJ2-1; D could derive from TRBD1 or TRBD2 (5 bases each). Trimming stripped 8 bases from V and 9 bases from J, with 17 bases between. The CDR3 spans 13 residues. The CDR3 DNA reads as TGTGCCAGCGGCAGGGCGGGTTATTCTGAGCAGTTCTTC. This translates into CASGRAGYSEQFF.

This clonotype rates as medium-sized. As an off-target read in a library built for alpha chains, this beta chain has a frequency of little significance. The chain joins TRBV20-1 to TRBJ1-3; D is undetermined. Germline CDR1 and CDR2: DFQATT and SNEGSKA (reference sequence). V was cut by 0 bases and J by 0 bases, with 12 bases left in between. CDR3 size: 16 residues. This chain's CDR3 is CSARDPSGSSGNTIYF. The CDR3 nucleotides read TGCAGTGCTAGAGATCCCAGCGGAAGCTCTGGAAACACCATATATTTT.